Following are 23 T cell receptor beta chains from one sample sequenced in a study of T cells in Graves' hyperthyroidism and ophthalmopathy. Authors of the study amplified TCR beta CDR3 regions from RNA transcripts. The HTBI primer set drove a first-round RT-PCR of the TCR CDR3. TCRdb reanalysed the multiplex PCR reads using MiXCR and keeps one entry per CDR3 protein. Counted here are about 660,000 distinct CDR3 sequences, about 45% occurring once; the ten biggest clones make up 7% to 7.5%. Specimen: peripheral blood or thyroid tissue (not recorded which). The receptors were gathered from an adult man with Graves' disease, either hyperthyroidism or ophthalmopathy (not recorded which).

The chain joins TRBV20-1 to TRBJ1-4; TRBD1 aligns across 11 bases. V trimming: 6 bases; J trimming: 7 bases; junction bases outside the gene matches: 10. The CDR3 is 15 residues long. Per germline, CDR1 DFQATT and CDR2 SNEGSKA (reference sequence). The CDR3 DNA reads TGCAGTGCAGGACAGGGGGCGTCTAGAGCTGAAAAACTGTTTTTT. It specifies CSAGQGASRAEKLFF.

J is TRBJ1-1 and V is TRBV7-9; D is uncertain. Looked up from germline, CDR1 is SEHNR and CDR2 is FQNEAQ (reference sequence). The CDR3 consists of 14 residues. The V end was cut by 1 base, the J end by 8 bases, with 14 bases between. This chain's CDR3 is CASSLDSRGEEAFF. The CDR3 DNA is TGTGCCAGCAGCTTAGATTCACGGGGAGAAGAAGCTTTCTTT.

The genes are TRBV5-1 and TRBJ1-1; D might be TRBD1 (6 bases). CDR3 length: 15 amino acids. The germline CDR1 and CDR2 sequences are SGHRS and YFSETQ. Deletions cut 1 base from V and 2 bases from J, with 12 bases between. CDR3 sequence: CASSLMGRGNTEAFF. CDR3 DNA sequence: TGCGCCAGCAGCTTGATGGGCAGGGGAAACACTGAAGCTTTCTTT. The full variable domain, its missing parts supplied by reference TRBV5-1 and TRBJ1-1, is KAGVTQTPRYLIKTRGQQVTLSCSPISGHRSVSWYQQTPGQGLQFLFEYFSETQRNKGNFPGRFSGRQFSNSRSEMNVSTLELGDSALYLCASSLMGRGNTEAFFGQGTRLTVV.

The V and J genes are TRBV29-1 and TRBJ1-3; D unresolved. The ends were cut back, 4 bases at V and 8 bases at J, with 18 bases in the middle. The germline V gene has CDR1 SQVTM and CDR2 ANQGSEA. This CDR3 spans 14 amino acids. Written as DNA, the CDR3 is TGCAGCGTTGTGTCGGGTTTGGATGGCTACACCATATATTTT. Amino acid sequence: CSVVSGLDGYTIYF.

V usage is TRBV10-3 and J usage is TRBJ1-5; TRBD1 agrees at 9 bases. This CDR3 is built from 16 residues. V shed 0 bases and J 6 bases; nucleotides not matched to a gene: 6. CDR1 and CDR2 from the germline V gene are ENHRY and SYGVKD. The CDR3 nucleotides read TGTGCCATCAGTGAGTCGAAGACAGGGGGACGTCAGCCCCAGCATTTT. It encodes CAISESKTGGRQPQHF.

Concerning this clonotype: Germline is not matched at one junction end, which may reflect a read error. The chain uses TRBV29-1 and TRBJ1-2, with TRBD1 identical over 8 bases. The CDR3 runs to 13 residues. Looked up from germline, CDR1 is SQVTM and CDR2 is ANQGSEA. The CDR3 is CSSSGGGSYGHTF. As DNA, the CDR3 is TGCAGCTCATCAGGGGGCGGCAGCTATGGCCACACCTTC.

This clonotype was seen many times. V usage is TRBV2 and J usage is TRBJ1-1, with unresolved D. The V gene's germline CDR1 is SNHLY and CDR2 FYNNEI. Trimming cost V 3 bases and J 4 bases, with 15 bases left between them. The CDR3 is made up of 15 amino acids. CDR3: CASSESRASGTEAFF. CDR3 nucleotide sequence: TGTGCCAGCAGTGAGTCACGGGCGTCGGGCACTGAAGCTTTCTTT.

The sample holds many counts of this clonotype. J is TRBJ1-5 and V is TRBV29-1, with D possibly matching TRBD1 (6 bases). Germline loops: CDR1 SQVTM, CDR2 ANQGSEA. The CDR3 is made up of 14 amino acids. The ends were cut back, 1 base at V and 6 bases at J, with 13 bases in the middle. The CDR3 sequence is CSVEAGGVGQPQHF. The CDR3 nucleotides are TGCAGCGTTGAAGCTGGGGGCGTGGGTCAGCCCCAGCATTTT. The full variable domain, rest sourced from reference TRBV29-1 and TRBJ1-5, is SAVISQKPSRDICQRGTSLTIQCQVDSQVTMMFWYRQQPGQSLTLIATANQGSEATYESGFVIDKFPISRPNLTFSTLTVSNMSPEDSSIYLCSVEAGGVGQPQHFGDGTRLSIL.

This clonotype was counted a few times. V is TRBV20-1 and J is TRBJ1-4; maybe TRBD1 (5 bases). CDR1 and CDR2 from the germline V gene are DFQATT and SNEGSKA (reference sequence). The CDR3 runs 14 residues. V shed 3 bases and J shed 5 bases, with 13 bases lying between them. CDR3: CSASRDGGNEKLFF. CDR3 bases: TGCAGTGCTAGCCGGGACGGAGGAAATGAAAAACTGTTTTTT.

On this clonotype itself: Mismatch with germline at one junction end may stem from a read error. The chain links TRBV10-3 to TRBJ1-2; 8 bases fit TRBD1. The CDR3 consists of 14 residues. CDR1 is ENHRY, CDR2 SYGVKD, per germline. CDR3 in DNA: TGTGCCAGCAGTTACCGGACAGGGAACTATGGCTACACCTTC. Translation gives CASSYRTGNYGYTF.

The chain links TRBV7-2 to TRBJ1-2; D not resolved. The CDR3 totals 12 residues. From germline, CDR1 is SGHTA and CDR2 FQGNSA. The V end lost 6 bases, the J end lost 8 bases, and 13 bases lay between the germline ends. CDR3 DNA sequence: TGTGCCAGCAGTCCGTCTGATCGGGGCTACACCTTC. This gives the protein CASSPSDRGYTF.

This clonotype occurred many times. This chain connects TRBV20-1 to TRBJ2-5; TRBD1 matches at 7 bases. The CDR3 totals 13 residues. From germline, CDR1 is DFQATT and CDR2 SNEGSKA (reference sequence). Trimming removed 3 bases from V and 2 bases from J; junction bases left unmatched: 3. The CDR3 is CSASWGQQETQYF. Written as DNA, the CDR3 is TGCAGTGCTAGTTGGGGACAGCAAGAGACCCAGTACTTC.

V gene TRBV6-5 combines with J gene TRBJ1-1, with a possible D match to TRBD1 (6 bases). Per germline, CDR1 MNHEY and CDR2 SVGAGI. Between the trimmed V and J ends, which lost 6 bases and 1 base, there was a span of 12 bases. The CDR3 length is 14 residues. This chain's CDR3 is CASRLGGWNTEAFF. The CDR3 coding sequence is TGTGCCAGCAGGCTGGGGGGCTGGAACACTGAAGCTTTCTTT.

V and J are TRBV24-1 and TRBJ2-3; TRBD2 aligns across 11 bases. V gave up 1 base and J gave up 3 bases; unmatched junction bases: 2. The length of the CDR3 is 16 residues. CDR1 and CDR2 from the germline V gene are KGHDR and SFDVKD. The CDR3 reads CATSDFGLAGTDTQYF. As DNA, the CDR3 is TGTGCCACCAGTGATTTCGGACTAGCGGGTACAGATACGCAGTATTTT.

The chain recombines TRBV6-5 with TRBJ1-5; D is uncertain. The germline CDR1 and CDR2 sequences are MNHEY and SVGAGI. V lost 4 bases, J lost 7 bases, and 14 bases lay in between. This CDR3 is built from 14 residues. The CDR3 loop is CASSLTGSGQPQHF. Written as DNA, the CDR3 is TGTGCCAGCAGTTTGACTGGGTCGGGACAGCCCCAGCATTTT.

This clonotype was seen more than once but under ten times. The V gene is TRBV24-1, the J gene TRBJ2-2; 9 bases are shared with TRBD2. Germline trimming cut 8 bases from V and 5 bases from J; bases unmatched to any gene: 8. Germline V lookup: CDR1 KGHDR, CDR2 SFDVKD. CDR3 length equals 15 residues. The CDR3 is CATNSGGPDTGELFF. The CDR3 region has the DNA TGTGCCACCAATAGCGGGGGACCAGATACCGGGGAGCTGTTTTTT.

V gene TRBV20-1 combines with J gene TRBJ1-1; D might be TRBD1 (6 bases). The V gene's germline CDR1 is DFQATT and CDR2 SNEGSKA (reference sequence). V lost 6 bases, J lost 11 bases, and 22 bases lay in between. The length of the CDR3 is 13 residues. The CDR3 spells CSALRAGAGDAFF. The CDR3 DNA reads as TGCAGTGCCCTTCGAGCGGGGGCAGGGGACGCTTTCTTT.

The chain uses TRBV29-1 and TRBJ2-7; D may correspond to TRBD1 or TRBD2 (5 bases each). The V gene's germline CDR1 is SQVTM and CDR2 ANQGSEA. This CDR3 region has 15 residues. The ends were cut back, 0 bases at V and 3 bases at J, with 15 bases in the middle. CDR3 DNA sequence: TGCAGCGTTGAAGAGCAAAACCGAGGGGACTACGAGCAGTACTTC. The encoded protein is CSVEEQNRGDYEQYF.

The CDR3 protein is CASSAGQGNYNSPLHF. DNA for the CDR3: TGTGCCAGCAGTGCAGGACAGGGGAACTATAATTCACCCCTCCACTTT. This chain joins TRBV12-3 or TRBV12-4 and TRBJ1-6, with TRBD1 identical over 9 bases. There are 16 residues in the CDR3. V was pared by 5 bases and J by 3 bases, with 5 bases of the junction left unmatched.

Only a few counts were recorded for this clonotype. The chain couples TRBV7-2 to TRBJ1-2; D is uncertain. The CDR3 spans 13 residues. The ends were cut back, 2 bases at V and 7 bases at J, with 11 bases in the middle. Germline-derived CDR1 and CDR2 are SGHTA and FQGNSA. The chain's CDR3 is CASSLQELGGYTF. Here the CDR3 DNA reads TGTGCCAGCAGCTTACAAGAGTTAGGTGGCTACACCTTC.

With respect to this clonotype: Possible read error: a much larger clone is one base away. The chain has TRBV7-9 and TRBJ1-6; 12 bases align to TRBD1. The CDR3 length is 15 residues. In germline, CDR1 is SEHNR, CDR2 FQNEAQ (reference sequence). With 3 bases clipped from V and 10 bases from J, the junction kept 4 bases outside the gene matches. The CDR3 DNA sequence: TGTGCCAGCAGCTTGGGACAGGGGGCGAGATCACCCCTCCACTTT. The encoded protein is CASSLGQGARSPLHF.

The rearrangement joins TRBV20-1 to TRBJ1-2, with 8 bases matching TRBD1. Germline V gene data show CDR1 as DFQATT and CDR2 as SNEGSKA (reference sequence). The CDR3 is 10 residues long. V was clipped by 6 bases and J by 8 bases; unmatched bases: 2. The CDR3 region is CSAGDRGYTF. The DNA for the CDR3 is TGCAGTGCGGGGGACAGGGGCTACACCTTC.

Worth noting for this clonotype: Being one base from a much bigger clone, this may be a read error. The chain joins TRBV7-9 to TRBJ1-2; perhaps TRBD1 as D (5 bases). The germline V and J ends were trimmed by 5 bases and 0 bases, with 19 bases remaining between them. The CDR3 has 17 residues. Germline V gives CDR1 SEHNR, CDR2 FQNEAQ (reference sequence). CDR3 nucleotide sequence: TGTGCCAGCAGCAGAGTGAGACAGCTAACCCCTAACTATGGCTACACCTTC. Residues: CASSRVRQLTPNYGYTF.